One and the same sample provided the 8 T cell receptor beta chains below, sequenced in a study of post-analysis software for immune sequencing data. Study observations and caveats: Five TRBV segments, including TRBV5-6, TRBV5-1 and TRBV20-1, were more frequent in patients than controls.

Unique molecular identifiers were built into the TCR beta cDNA libraries. TCRdb re-called the PCR reads through MiXCR, storing one row per CDR3 protein. The sample lists fewer than 900,000 distinct CDR3 sequences, around 45% occurring once. No antigen is known for these receptors. Sequencing was performed on blood. These receptors were taken from a girl aged 10-17 years with multiple sclerosis.

As DNA, the CDR3 is TGTGCCACCAGCAGAGATAAGGCTAGCGGACCCACAGATACGCAGTATTTT. This sequence encodes CATSRDKASGPTDTQYF. This chain connects TRBV15 to TRBJ2-3, with TRBD2 identical over 7 bases. CDR3 length equals 17 residues. Germline V gene lookup returns CDR1 LNHNV and CDR2 YYDKDF (reference sequence). V shed 0 bases, J shed 2 bases, and the junction held 8 bases outside the gene matches.

There are a few counts of this clonotype. The chain has TRBV6-5 and TRBJ1-5; D is perhaps TRBD1 (5 bases). The CDR3 is 13 amino acids. Germline CDR1 MNHEY, CDR2 SVGAGI. V was clipped by 5 bases and J by 4 bases, with 9 bases between them. The CDR3: CASSPGLNQPQHF. Here the CDR3 DNA reads TGTGCCAGCAGTCCGGGACTTAATCAGCCCCAGCATTTT.

The chain links TRBV7-8 to TRBJ2-1; TRBD2 is a possible D gene (5 bases). Germline CDR1 is SGHVS and CDR2 is FQNEAQ. V was trimmed by 1 base and J by 4 bases, leaving 17 bases between them. The CDR3 consists of 17 residues. This chain's CDR3 is CASSLGNFGRGYNEQFF. In nucleotides, the CDR3 is TGTGCCAGCAGCTTAGGGAACTTCGGTCGAGGGTACAATGAGCAGTTCTTC. Complete variable domain (other parts from reference TRBV7-8 and TRBJ2-1): GAGVSQSPRYKVAKRGQDVALRCDPISGHVSLFWYQQALGQGPEFLTYFQNEAQLDKSGLPSDRFFAERPEGSVSTLKIQRTQQEDSAVYLCASSLGNFGRGYNEQFFGPGTRLTVL.

This clonotype was counted between two and nine times. This chain connects TRBV5-1 to TRBJ2-3; D remains unclear. The CDR3 runs to 16 residues. Per the germline V gene, CDR1 is SGHRS and CDR2 is YFSETQ. V lost 0 bases and J 0 bases, leaving 11 bases between the germline ends. CDR3 amino acids: CASSLVGPSSTDTQYF. In nucleotides, the CDR3 is TGCGCCAGCAGCTTGGTTGGACCTTCTAGCACAGATACGCAGTATTTT. The variable domain in full, completed from reference TRBV5-1 and TRBJ2-3, reads KAGVTQTPRYLIKTRGQQVTLSCSPISGHRSVSWYQQTPGQGLQFLFEYFSETQRNKGNFPGRFSGRQFSNSRSEMNVSTLELGDSALYLCASSLVGPSSTDTQYFGPGTRLTVL.

The chain recombines TRBV7-8 with TRBJ2-3; tentatively, D is TRBD2 (5 bases). CDR1 SGHVS and CDR2 FQNEAQ come from the germline V gene. The V gene lost 1 base and the J gene lost 8 bases, with 10 bases spanning the gap. This CDR3 contains 13 residues. CDR3 sequence reads: CASSLVSRGTQYF. The CDR3, as DNA: TGTGCCAGCAGCTTAGTATCTCGGGGTACGCAGTATTTT.

The table lists this clonotype with a few counts. This chain joins TRBV20-1 and TRBJ1-2, with a tentative D call TRBD1 (6 bases). This CDR3 spans 14 amino acids. The V gene lost 5 bases and the J gene lost 8 bases, with 21 bases spanning the gap. Germline CDR1 and CDR2: DFQATT and SNEGSKA (reference sequence). In DNA form, the CDR3 reads TGCAGTGCTGCAGGGGTTCAGAAACGGCAGGGCTACACCTTC. Its protein is CSAAGVQKRQGYTF.

This clonotype was counted a few times. V usage is TRBV11-3 and J usage is TRBJ2-1; D is unresolved. Germline CDR1 SGHNT, CDR2 YENEEA. This CDR3 has 13 amino acids. Trimming stripped 8 bases from V and 10 bases from J, with 18 bases between. CDR3 nucleotide sequence: TGTGCCAGCGGCCAGCGTTCACAGCTCGAGCAGTTCTTC. Residues: CASGQRSQLEQFF.

In this sample, this clonotype turned up a few times. The chain couples TRBV4-1 to TRBJ2-7, with a possible D match to TRBD1 (5 bases). This CDR3 is built from 15 residues. Per the germline V gene, CDR1 is MGHRA and CDR2 is YSYEKL. Trimming stripped 1 base from V and 7 bases from J, with 17 bases between. The CDR3 spells CASSQGKDPRAEQYF. DNA of the CDR3: TGCGCCAGCAGCCAAGGGAAAGACCCCAGGGCTGAGCAGTACTTC.